The following is a T cell receptor beta chain sequence with its context. The data stem from a study of blood T cell repertoires in COVID-19. The CDR3 is 16 amino acids. Germline V lookup: CDR1 MNHEY, CDR2 SMNVEV (reference sequence). The V gene lost 0 bases and the J gene lost 2 bases, with 10 bases spanning the gap. Here immunoSEQ multiplex PCR was the method, and the copy in TCRdb shows in-frame clones only, minus some. The sample has some 190,000 clones, about 88% seen once; the top ten hold around 5.9%. Sequencing input: peripheral blood. This chain connects TRBV27 to TRBJ2-2; D is unclear. The receptor comes from a woman aged 35 to 49 who had recovered from COVID-19. CDR3 in amino acids: CASSLSAYLNTGELFF. The CDR3 DNA reads as TGTGCCAGCAGTTTATCAGCTTACCTAAACACCGGGGAGCTGTTTTTT.